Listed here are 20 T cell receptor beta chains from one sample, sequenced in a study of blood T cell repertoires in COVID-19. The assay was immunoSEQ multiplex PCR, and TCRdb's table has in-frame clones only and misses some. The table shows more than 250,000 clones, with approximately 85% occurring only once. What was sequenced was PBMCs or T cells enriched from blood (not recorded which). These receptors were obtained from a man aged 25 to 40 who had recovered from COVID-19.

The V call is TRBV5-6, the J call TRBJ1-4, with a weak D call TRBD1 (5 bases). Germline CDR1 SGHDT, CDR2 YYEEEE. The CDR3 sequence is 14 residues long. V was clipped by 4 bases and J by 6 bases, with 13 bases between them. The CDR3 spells CASSRGARDEKLFF. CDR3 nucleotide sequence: TGTGCCAGCAGCAGAGGAGCCAGGGATGAAAAACTGTTTTTT.

In nucleotides, the CDR3 is TGTGCCTGGAGTAGGGGTGAGACCCAGTACTTC. Protein: CAWSRGETQYF. The chain couples TRBV30 to TRBJ2-5, with a weak D call TRBD1 (5 bases). The germline V gene has CDR1 GTSNPN and CDR2 SVGIG (reference sequence). This CDR3 contains 11 residues. Trimming shortened V by 2 bases and J by 5 bases, and 6 bases separated the two germline ends.

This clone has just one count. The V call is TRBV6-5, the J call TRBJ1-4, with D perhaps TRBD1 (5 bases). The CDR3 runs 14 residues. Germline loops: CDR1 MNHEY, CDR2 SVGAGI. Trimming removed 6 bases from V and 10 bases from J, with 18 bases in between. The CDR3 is CASSPPGVGGKLFF. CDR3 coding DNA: TGTGCCAGCAGCCCCCCGGGGGTTGGGGGAAAACTGTTTTTT.

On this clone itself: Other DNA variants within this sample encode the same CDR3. CDR3 coding DNA: TGTGCCAGCTCACCAGAGACAGACTATGGCTACACCTTC. Its protein is CASSPETDYGYTF. The chain couples TRBV18 to TRBJ1-2; D is perhaps TRBD1 (5 bases). The CDR3 consists of 13 residues. Germline CDR1 reads KGHSH; CDR2 reads LQKENI. V was shortened by 2 bases and J by 3 bases, with 7 bases between the two germline ends.

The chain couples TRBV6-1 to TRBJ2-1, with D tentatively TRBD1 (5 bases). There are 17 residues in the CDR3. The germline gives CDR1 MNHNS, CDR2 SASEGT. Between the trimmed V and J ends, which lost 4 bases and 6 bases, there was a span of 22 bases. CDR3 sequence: CASSAGHQTAISNEQFF. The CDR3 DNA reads TGTGCCAGCAGTGCGGGTCATCAGACAGCCATCTCCAATGAGCAGTTCTTC.

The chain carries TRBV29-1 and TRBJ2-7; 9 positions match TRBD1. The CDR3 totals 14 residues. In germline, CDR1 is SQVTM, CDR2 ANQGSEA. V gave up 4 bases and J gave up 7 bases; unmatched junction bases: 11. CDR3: CSVGTGTGILEQYF. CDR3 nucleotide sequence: TGCAGCGTTGGGACCGGGACAGGGATTTTAGAGCAGTACTTC.

The CDR3 reads CASSFLAGELFF. The CDR3 region has the DNA TGTGCCAGCAGTTTCCTTGCCGGGGAGCTGTTTTTT. This chain joins TRBV27 and TRBJ2-2; D ambiguous. The V end was cut by 3 bases, the J end by 6 bases, with 5 bases between. The CDR3 runs 12 residues. Germline CDR1 is MNHEY and CDR2 is SMNVEV (reference sequence).

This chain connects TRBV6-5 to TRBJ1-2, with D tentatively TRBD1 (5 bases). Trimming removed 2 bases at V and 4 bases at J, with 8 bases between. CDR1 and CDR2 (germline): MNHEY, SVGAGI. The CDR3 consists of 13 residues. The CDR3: CASSYRGPYGYTF. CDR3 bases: TGTGCCAGCAGTTACAGGGGCCCCTATGGCTACACCTTC.

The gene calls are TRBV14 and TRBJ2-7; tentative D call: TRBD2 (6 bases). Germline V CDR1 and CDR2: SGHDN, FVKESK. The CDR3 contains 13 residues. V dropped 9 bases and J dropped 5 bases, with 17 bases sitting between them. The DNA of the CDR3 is TGTGCCAGGGGGTCCGGGACTTGTGACGAGCAGTACTTC. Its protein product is CARGSGTCDEQYF.

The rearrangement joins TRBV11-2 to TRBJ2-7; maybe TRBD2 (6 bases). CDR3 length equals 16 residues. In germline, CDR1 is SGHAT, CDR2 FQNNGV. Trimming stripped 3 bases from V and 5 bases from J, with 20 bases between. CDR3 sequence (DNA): TGTGCCAGCAGCTTGTTACCCCCCTGGGGGGACGACGAGCAGTACTTC. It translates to CASSLLPPWGDDEQYF.

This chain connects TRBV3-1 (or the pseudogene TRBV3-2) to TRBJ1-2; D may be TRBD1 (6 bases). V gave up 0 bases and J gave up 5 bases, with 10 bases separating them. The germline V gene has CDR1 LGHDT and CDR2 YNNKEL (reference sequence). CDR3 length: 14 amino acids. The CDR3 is CASSQDSTGYGYTF. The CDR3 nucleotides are TGTGCCAGCAGCCAAGATTCTACAGGGTATGGCTACACCTTC.

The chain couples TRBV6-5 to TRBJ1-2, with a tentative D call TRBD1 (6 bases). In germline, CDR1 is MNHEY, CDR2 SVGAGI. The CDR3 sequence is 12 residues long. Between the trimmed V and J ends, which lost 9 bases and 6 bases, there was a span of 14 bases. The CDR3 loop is CASLDSIDGYTF. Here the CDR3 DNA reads TGTGCCAGTCTGGACAGCATTGATGGCTACACCTTC.

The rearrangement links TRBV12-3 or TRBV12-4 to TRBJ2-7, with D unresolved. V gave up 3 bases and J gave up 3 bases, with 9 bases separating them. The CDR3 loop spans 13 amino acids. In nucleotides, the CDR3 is TGTGCCAGCAGTTTTGGCAGGTACTACGAGCAGTACTTC. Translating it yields CASSFGRYYEQYF.

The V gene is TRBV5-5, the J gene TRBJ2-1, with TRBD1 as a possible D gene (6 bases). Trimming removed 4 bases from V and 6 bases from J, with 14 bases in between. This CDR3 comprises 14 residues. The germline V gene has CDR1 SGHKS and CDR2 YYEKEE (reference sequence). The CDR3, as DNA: TGTGCCAGCAGCATAATCGGACAGTTCAATGAGCAGTTCTTC. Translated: CASSIIGQFNEQFF.

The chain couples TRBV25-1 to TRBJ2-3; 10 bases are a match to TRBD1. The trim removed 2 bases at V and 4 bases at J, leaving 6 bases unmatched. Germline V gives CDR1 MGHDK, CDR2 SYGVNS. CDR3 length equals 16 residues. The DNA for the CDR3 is TGTGCCAGCAGTGAAGGTGGGACAGGGGTCGCAGATACGCAGTATTTT. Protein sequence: CASSEGGTGVADTQYF.

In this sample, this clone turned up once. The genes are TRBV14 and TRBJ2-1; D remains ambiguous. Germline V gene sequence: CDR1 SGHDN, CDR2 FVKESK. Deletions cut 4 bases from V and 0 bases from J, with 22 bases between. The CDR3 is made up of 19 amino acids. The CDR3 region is CASSRVLPGRRLSYNEQFF. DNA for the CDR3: TGTGCCAGCAGCCGTGTACTCCCAGGTCGTAGGCTCTCCTACAATGAGCAGTTCTTC. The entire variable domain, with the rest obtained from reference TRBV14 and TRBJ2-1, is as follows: EAGVTQFPSHSVIEKGQTVTLRCDPISGHDNLYWYRRVMGKEIKFLLHFVKESKQDESGMPNNRFLAERTGGTYSTLKVQPAELEDSGVYFCASSRVLPGRRLSYNEQFFGPGTRLTVL.

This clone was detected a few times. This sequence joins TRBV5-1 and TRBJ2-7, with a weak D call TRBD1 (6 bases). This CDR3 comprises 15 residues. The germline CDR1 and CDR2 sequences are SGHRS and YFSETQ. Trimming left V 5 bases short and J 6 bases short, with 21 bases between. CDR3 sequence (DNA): TGCGCCAGCAGACTAGGGCAGGGGTTCTCGGGCGAGCAGTACTTC. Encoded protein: CASRLGQGFSGEQYF.

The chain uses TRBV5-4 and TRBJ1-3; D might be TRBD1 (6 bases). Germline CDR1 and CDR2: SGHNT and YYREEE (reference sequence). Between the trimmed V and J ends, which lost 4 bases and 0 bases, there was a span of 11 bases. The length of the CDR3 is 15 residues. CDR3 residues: CASSMTGLSGNTIYF. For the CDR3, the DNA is TGTGCCAGCAGCATGACAGGCCTCTCTGGAAACACCATATATTTT.

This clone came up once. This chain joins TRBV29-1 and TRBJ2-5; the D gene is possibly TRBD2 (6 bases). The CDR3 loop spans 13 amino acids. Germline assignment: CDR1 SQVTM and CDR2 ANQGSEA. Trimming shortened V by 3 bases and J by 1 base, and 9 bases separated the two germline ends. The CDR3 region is CSVDGGSQETQYF. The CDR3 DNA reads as TGCAGCGTTGATGGGGGGTCCCAAGAGACCCAGTACTTC.

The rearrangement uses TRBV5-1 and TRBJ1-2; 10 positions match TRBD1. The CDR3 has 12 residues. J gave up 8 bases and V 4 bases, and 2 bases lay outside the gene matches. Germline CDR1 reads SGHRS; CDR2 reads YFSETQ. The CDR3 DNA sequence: TGCGCCAGCAGCGGGGACAGGGGCGGCTACACCTTC. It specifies CASSGDRGGYTF.